What follows describes a single T cell receptor beta chain. The antigen is unknown. Trimming stripped 1 base from V and 5 bases from J, with 12 bases between. The germline V gene encodes CDR1 LNHDA and CDR2 SQIVND (reference sequence). This CDR3 is built from 15 residues. The data were obtained in a study of cytomegalovirus exposure and HLA in healthy donors. Overall study results and limits: A later analysis reportedly identified an Asian-associated ancestry cluster as carrying fewer N-insertions than the approximately 670-donor mean. Sequences of the TCR beta chain were said to predict the HLA-A and HLA-B alleles of most subjects accurately.

The PCR was carried out with 60 Vbeta primers and 13 Jbeta primers. Some clones are missing from TCRdb's copy, which holds only in-frame ones; the method was immunoSEQ multiplex PCR. This listing includes around 140,000 clones. The TCR sequence derives from a woman between 40 and 50 years old in good health and CMV-seropositive. Input material: PBMCs. V gene TRBV19 combines with J gene TRBJ1-5; no definite D call. This CDR3 is CASSIAPRADQPQHF. Here the CDR3 DNA reads TGTGCCAGTAGTATAGCCCCTCGAGCGGATCAGCCCCAGCATTTT.